Listed below are T cell receptor beta chains from one sample, sequenced in a study of blood T cell repertoires in COVID-19. TCRdb's copy holds only in-frame clones and misses some; the assay was immunoSEQ multiplex PCR. The data contain 130,000 to 150,000 clones, 87% of them singletons. Sequenced input: peripheral blood. The receptors originated from a man between 50 and 59 years old who had recovered from COVID-19. Each CDR3 is given with its conserved first and last residue. The order of the fields is CDR3 length, J gene, D gene, V gene, CDR3 DNA, CDR3 protein. A D gene is named only where the DNA matches it firmly.

15	TRBJ1-4	.	TRBV27	TGTGCCAACCGTCCTTGGAGGGTGGGTAATGAAAAACTGTTTTTT	CANRPWRVGNEKLFF
13	TRBJ1-2	.	TRBV4-2	TGTGCCAGCAGCCAGACGGACACCCCAGGCTACACCTTC	CASSQTDTPGYTF
16	TRBJ2-5	TRBD1	TRBV11-2	TGTGCCAGCAGCCCTAGGGGGCAGGCAATTGGGGAGACCCAGTACTTC	CASSPRGQAIGETQYF
16	TRBJ1-4	.	TRBV5-1	TGCGCCAGCAGCTTGGAGCCGGGGGAAGCTAATGAAAAACTGTTTTTT	CASSLEPGEANEKLFF
16	TRBJ2-3	TRBD1	TRBV5-1	TGCGCCAGCAGCTTGCTTCCGGGACAGAACACAGATACGCAGTATTTT	CASSLLPGQNTDTQYF
17	TRBJ1-5	.	TRBV6-4	TGTGCCAGCAGTGACGAATTTGGTGGGGGCCACAATCAGCCCCAGCATTTT	CASSDEFGGGHNQPQHF
15	TRBJ2-5	.	TRBV7-8	TGTGCCAGCAGCTTAGGCAGCCTTAGCTTACAGACCCAGTACTTC	CASSLGSLSLQTQYF
13	TRBJ1-1	TRBD1	TRBV19	TGTGCCAGTAGCCAAGACAGGGCAACTGAAGCTTTCTTT	CASSQDRATEAFF
14	TRBJ1-5	.	TRBV4-1	TGCGCCAGCAGCATCTCCGGGGTCCGGCAGCCCCAGCATTTT	CASSISGVRQPQHF
14	TRBJ2-7	TRBD1	TRBV19	TGTGCCAGTAGGGACAGGGAGGTGGGCTACGAGCAGTACTTC	CASRDREVGYEQYF
16	TRBJ2-3	.	TRBV5-8	TGTGCCAGCAGCTCGTGGGGGGTAATAACAACAGATACGCAGTATTTT	CASSSWGVITTDTQYF
14	TRBJ2-2	.	TRBV4-1	TGCGCCAGCAGCCCAAGTAGGAACACCGGGGAGCTGTTTTTT	CASSPSRNTGELFF
15	TRBJ2-5	TRBD2	TRBV11-2	TGTGCCAGCAGCTTAGTCGGCGGGGGGGCCGAGACCCAGTACTTC	CASSLVGGGAETQYF